The 11 T cell receptor beta chains in this list originate from one sample, sequenced in a study of lymphopenia after photon versus proton radiotherapy. Clones were read by immunoSEQ multiplex PCR, and TCRdb kept only the in-frame ones, dropping some. The sample has 25,000 to 30,000 clones, 81% seen once. The sample here was peripheral blood, taken from a patient treated with photon-based radiotherapy. Every receptor here comes from a man aged 50 or older with gastric cancer.

The chain uses TRBV7-3 and TRBJ2-1; D is uncertain. Germline assignment: CDR1 SGHTA and CDR2 FQGTGA. CDR3 length: 14 residues. Trimming took off 5 bases at V and 5 bases at J, with 13 bases between the two ends. Here the CDR3 DNA reads TGTGCCAGCAGCCAAAAGGCACAGAACAATGAGCAGTTCTTC. As protein: CASSQKAQNNEQFF.

The V call is TRBV11-2, the J call TRBJ2-7, with a weak D call TRBD1 (6 bases). This CDR3 contains 14 residues. Deletions cut 2 bases from V and 6 bases from J, with 14 bases between. The V gene's germline CDR1 is SGHAT and CDR2 FQNNGV. The CDR3 sequence is CASSLKQGLGEQYF. DNA of the CDR3: TGTGCCAGCAGCTTAAAACAGGGCTTAGGCGAGCAGTACTTC.

J is TRBJ2-1 and V is TRBV27; possibly TRBD1 for D (5 bases). Germline CDR1 reads MNHEY; CDR2 reads SMNVEV (reference sequence). This CDR3 has 14 residues. V was trimmed by 5 bases and J by 8 bases, leaving 16 bases between them. The CDR3 spells CASSPPFRVHEQFF. CDR3 DNA sequence: TGTGCCAGCAGTCCGCCTTTCAGGGTCCATGAGCAGTTCTTC.

The chain has TRBV28 and TRBJ2-2; D gene unclear. Deletions cut 6 bases from V and 8 bases from J, with 16 bases between. Germline CDR1 is MDHEN and CDR2 is SYDVKM. There are 14 residues in the CDR3. CDR3 coding DNA: TGTGCCAGCAGCTTACATAACCGAGCAGGGGAGCTGTTTTTT. Translation: CASSLHNRAGELFF.

The V gene is TRBV10-2, the J gene TRBJ1-4; no clear D gene. V was pared by 7 bases and J by 7 bases, with 10 bases between. In germline, CDR1 is WSHSY, CDR2 SAAADI. The CDR3 length is 12 residues. The CDR3 protein is CASTDRTEKLFF. Written as DNA, the CDR3 is TGCGCCAGCACCGACCGGACTGAAAAACTGTTTTTT.

By share, this clone counts as medium-sized (0.01 to 0.1%). This chain joins TRBV19 and TRBJ2-2; perhaps TRBD1 as D (5 bases). In germline, CDR1 is LNHDA, CDR2 SQIVND (reference sequence). V was shortened by 5 bases and J by 4 bases, with 11 bases between the two germline ends. The CDR3 totals 14 residues. The CDR3 bases are TGTGCCAGTAGTGTCGGTCAGGGCACCGGGGAGCTGTTTTTT. Its translation is CASSVGQGTGELFF.

V and J are TRBV6-6 and TRBJ1-4; 11 nucleotides align to TRBD1. Germline V gives CDR1 MNHNY, CDR2 SVGAGI (reference sequence). J gave up 7 bases and V 4 bases, and 5 bases lay outside the gene matches. The CDR3 loop spans 15 amino acids. CDR3 nucleotides: TGTGCCAGCAGTTCGGGACAGGGGGTTTCTGAAAAACTGTTTTTT. It codes for CASSSGQGVSEKLFF.

The chain links TRBV7-2 to TRBJ1-4; perhaps TRBD1 as D (5 bases). This CDR3 region has 15 residues. The germline V and J ends were trimmed by 3 bases and 5 bases, with 13 bases remaining between them. Germline lookup yields CDR1 SGHTA and CDR2 FQGNSA. CDR3 sequence: CASSFTGTLNEKLFF. The CDR3 nucleotides read TGTGCCAGCAGCTTCACCGGGACTTTAAATGAAAAACTGTTTTTT.

The genes are TRBV5-5 and TRBJ1-5; D ambiguous. Trimming pared 3 bases from V and 0 bases from J, leaving 4 bases between. The germline V gene encodes CDR1 SGHKS and CDR2 YYEKEE (reference sequence). The CDR3 covers 13 residues. The CDR3, as DNA: TGTGCCAGCAGCTCTTATAGCAATCAGCCCCAGCATTTT. Its translation is CASSSYSNQPQHF.

This chain links TRBV7-3 with TRBJ2-1; D is perhaps TRBD1 (6 bases). The CDR3 covers 14 residues. CDR1 is SGHTA, CDR2 FQGTGA, per germline. Trimming stripped 3 bases from V and 5 bases from J, with 11 bases between. The CDR3 DNA reads as TGTGCCAGCAGCTTTTTAGGACAGAACAATGAGCAGTTCTTC. Translating it yields CASSFLGQNNEQFF.

V is TRBV9 and J is TRBJ1-6; TRBD1 matches 8 bases. The CDR3 sequence is 15 residues long. In germline, CDR1 is SGDLS, CDR2 YYNGEE. Unmatched junction bases numbered 3, after V lost 0 bases and J lost 7 bases. In DNA, the CDR3 is TGTGCCAGCAGCGTAGACGCAGGGGGCAATTCACCCCTCCACTTT. It specifies CASSVDAGGNSPLHF. The full variable domain, completed using reference TRBV9 and TRBJ1-6, is DSGVTQTPKHLITATGQRVTLRCSPRSGDLSVYWYQQSLDQGLQFLIQYYNGEERAKGNILERFSAQQFPDLHSELNLSSLELGDSALYFCASSVDAGGNSPLHFGNGTRLTVT.